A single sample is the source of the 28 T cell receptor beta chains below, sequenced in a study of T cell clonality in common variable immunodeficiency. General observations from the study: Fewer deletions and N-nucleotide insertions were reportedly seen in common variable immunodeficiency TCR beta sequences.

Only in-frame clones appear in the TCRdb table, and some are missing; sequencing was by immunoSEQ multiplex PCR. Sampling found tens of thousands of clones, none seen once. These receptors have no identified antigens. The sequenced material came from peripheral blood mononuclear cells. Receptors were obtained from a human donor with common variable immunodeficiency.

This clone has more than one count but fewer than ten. The sequenced part of the CDR3 DNA is TGTGCCAGCAGTGAATTATGGGGCTCGGGC. It translates to CASSELWGSG. The full CDR3 protein is CASSELWGSGYTF. The V call is TRBV6-1, the J call TRBJ1-2, with D tentatively TRBD1 (5 bases). The CDR3 is cut off 3 residues early in the read; its end comes from the germline J gene. Germline assignment: CDR1 MNHNS and CDR2 SASEGT. This CDR3 is built from 13 residues.

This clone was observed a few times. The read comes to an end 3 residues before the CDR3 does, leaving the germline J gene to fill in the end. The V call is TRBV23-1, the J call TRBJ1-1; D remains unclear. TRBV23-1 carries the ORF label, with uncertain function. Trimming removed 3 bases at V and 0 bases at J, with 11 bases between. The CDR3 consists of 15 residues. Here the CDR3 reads CASSQYRPMNTEAFF. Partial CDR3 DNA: TGCGCCAGCAGTCAGTACAGACCCATGAACACTGAA.

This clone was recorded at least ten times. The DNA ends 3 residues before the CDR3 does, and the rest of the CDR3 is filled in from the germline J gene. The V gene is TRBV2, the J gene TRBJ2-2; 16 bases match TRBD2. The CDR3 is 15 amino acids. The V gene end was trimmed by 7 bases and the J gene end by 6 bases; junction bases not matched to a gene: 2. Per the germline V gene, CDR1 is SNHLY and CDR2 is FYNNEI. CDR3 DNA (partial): TGTGCCAGCACCGGGACTAGCGGGGGGGCCGGGGAG. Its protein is CASTGTSGGAGE. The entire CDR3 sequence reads CASTGTSGGAGELFF.

This CDR3 is CSASQDSNQPQHF. The sequenced CDR3 bases are TGCAGTGCTAGTCAGGATAGCAATCAGCCC. The chain employs TRBV20-1 and TRBJ1-5, with D unresolved. The read is 3 residues too short to cover the CDR3 end, so that end is filled in from the germline J gene. The CDR3 consists of 13 residues. The V and J ends lost 3 bases and 0 bases respectively, with 6 bases between them. Germline V CDR1 and CDR2: DFQATT, SNEGSKA (reference sequence).

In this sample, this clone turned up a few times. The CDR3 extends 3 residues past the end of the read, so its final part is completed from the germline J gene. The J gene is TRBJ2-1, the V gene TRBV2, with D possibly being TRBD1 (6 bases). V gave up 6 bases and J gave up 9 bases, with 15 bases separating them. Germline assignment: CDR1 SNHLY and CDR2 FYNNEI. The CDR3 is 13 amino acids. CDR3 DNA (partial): TGTGCCAGCAGGGTTGGACAGTTGGGTGAG. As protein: CASRVGQLGE. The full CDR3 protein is CASRVGQLGEQFF. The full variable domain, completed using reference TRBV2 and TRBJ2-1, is EPEVTQTPSHQVTQMGQEVILRCVPISNHLYFYWYRQILGQKVEFLVSFYNNEISEKSEIFDDQFSVERPDGSNFTLKIRSTKLEDSAMYFCASRVGQLGEQFFGPGTRLTVL.

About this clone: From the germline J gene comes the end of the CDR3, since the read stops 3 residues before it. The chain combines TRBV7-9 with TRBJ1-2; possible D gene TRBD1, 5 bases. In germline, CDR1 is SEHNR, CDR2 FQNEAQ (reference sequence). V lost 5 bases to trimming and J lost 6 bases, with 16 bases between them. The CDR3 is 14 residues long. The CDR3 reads CASSVGARRDGYTF. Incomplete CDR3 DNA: TGTGCCAGCAGCGTAGGGGCCCGCAGGGATGGC.

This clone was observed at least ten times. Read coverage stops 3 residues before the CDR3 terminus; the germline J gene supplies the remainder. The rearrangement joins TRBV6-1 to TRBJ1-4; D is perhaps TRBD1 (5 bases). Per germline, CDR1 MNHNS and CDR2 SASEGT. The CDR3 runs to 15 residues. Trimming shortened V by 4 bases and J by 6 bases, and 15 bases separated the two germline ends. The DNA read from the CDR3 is TGTGCCAGCAGTGCTTCCGGGGGTTGGGATGAAAAA. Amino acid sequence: CASSASGGWDEK. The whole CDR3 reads CASSASGGWDEKLFF.

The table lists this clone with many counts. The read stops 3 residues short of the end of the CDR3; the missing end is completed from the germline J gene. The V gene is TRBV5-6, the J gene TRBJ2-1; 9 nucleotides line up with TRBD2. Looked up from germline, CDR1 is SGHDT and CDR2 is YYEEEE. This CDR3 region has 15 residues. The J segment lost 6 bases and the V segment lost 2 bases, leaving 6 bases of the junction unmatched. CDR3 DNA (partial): TGTGCCAGCAGCTTCAGGAAACTAGCGGGCAATGAG. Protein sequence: CASSFRKLAGNE. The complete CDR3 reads CASSFRKLAGNEQFF. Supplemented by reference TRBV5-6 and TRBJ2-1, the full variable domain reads DAGVTQSPTHLIKTRGQQVTLRCSPKSGHDTVSWYQQALGQGPQFIFQYYEEEERQRGNFPDRFSGHQFPNYSSELNVNALLLGDSALYLCASSFRKLAGNEQFFGPGTRLTVL.

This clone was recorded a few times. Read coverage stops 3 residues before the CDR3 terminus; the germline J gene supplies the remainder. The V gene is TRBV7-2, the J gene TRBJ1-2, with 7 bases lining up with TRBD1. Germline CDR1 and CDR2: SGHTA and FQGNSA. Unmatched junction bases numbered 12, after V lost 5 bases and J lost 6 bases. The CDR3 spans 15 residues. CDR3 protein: CASSPRQGPLHGYTF. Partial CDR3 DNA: TGTGCCAGCAGCCCCCGACAGGGCCCTCTCCATGGC.

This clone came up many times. The CDR3 loop reads CASSSSGGAGETQYF. The part of the CDR3 DNA that was read is TGTGCCAGTAGTAGTAGCGGGGGGGCCGGAGAGACC. This chain uses TRBV19 with TRBJ2-5, with TRBD2 identical over 11 bases. The missing CDR3 end, 3 residues past where the read stops, is filled in from the germline J gene. Looked up from germline, CDR1 is LNHDA and CDR2 is SQIVND (reference sequence). V gave up 4 bases and J gave up 4 bases; unmatched junction bases: 5. The CDR3 sequence is 15 residues long.

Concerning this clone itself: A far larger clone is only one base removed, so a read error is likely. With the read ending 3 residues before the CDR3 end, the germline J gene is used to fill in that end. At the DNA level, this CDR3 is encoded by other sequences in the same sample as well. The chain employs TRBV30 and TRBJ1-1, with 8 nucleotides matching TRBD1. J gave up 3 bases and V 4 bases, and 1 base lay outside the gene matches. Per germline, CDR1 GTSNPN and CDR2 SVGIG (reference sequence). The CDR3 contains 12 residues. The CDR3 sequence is CAWNRGDTEAFF. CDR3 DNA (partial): TGTGCCTGGAACAGGGGGGACACTGAA.

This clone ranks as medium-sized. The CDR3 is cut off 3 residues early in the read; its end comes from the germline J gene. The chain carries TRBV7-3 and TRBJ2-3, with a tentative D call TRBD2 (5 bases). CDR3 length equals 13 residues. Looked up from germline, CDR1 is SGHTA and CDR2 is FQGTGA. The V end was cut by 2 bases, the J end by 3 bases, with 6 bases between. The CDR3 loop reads CASSLERTDTQYF. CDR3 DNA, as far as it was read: TGTGCCAGCAGCTTAGAGCGGACAGATACG.

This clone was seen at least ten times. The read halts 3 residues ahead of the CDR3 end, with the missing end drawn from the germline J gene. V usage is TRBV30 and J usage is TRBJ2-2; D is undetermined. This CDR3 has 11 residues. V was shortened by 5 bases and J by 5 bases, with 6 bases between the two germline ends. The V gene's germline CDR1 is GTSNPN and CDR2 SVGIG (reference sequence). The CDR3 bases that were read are TGTGCCTGGTTACAGACCGGGGAG. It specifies CAWLQTGE. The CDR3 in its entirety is CAWLQTGELFF.

CDR3 sequence reads: CASKFPVDTDTQYF. The sequenced CDR3 bases are TGTGCCAGCAAGTTCCCTGTAGATACAGATACG. The chain uses TRBV2 and TRBJ2-3; D is unclear. The read finishes 3 residues shy of the CDR3 end, and the germline J gene is used to complete it. V lost 7 bases and J 3 bases, leaving 14 bases between the germline ends. The germline gives CDR1 SNHLY, CDR2 FYNNEI. The CDR3 loop spans 14 amino acids.

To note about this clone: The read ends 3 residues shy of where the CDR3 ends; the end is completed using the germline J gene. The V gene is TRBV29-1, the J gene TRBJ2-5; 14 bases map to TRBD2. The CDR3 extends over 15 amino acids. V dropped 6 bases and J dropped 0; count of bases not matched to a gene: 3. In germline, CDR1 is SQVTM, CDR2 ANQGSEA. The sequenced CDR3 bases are TGCAGCGTCCTGGGACTAGCGGGGGACCAAGAGACC. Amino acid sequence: CSVLGLAGDQET. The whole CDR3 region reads CSVLGLAGDQETQYF.

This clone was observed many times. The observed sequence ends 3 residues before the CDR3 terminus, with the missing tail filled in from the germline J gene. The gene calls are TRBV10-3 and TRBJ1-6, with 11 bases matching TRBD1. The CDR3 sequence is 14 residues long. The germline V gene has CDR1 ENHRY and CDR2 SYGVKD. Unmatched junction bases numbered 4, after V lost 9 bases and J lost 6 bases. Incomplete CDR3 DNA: TGTGCCATAGGACAGGGGGCCCGTAATTCACCC. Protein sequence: CAIGQGARNSP. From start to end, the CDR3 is CAIGQGARNSPLHF.

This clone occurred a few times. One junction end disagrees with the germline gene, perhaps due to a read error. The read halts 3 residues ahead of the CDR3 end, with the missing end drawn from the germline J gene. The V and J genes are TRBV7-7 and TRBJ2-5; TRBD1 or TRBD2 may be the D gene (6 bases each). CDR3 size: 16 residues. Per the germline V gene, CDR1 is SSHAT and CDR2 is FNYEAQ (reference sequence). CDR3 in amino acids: CASSLGGSPGVETQYF. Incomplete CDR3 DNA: TGTGCTAGCAGCTTAGGGGGGAGCCCGGGGGTGGAGACC.

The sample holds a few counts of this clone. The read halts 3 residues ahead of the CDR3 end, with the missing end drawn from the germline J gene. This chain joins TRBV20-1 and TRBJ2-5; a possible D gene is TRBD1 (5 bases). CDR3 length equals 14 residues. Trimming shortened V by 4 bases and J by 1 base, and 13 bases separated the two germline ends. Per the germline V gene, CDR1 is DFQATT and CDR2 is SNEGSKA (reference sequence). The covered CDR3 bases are TGCAGTGCTACCGGACAAGGGGCCCAAGAGACC. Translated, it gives CSATGQGAQET. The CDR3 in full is CSATGQGAQETQYF.

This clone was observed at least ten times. This CDR3 reads CSARSTSGGETQYF. The part of the CDR3 DNA that was read is TGCAGTGCTAGGTCGACTAGCGGGGGAGAGACC. The rearrangement uses TRBV20-1 and TRBJ2-5; 12 bases line up with TRBD2. The CDR3 end lies 3 residues beyond the end of the read and is filled in from the germline J gene. V was pared by 3 bases and J by 4 bases, with 3 bases of the junction left unmatched. The CDR3 has 14 amino acids. Germline values: CDR1 DFQATT, CDR2 SNEGSKA (reference sequence).

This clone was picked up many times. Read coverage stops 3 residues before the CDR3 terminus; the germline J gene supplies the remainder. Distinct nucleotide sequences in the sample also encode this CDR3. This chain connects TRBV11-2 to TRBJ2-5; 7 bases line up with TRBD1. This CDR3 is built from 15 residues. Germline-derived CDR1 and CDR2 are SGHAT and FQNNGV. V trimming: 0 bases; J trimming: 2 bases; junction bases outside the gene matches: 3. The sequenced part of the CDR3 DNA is TGTGCCAGCAGCTTAGACGGGACAGCTCAAGAGACC. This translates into CASSLDGTAQET. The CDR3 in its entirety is CASSLDGTAQETQYF.

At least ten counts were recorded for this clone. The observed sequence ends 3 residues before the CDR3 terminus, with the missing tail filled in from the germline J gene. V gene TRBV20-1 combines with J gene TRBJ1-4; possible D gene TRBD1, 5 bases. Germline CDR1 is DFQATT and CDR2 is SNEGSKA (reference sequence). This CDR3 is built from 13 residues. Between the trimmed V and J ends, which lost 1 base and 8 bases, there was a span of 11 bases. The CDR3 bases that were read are TGCAGTGCTAGAGGTCCGGGGGAGGAAAAA. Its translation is CSARGPGEEK. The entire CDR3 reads CSARGPGEEKLFF.

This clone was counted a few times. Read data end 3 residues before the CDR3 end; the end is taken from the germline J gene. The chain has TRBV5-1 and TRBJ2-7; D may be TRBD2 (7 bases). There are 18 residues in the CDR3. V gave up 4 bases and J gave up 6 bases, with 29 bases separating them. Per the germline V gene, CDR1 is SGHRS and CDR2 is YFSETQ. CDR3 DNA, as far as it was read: TGCGCCAGCAGCCCAGCACCGGGGGCGGGGGTTGGAAATGGCGAG. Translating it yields CASSPAPGAGVGNGE. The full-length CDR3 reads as CASSPAPGAGVGNGEQYF.

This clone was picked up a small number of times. The part of the CDR3 DNA that was read is TGTGCCAGCAGCTCGAATGGGCATCAGCCC. As protein: CASSSNGHQP. The full CDR3 protein reads CASSSNGHQPQHF. V is TRBV7-9 and J is TRBJ1-5; no clear D gene. The CDR3 is cut off 3 residues early in the read; its end comes from the germline J gene. Germline CDR1 SEHNR, CDR2 FQNEAQ (reference sequence). The CDR3 contains 13 residues. V gave up 4 bases and J gave up 5 bases, with 9 bases separating them.

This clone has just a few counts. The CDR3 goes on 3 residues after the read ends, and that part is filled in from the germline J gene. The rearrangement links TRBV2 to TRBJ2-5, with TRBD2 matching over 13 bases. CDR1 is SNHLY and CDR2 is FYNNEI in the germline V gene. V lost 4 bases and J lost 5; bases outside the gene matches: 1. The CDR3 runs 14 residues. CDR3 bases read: TGTGCCAGCAGTGCGACTAGCGGGAGGGAGACC. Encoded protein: CASSATSGRET. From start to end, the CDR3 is CASSATSGRETQYF.

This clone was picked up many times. CDR3 bases read: TGCAGTGCTAGAGACTCAGGGATGGCCAAAAACATT. This gives the protein CSARDSGMAKNI. The entire CDR3 is CSARDSGMAKNIQYF. V is TRBV20-1 and J is TRBJ2-4; D might be TRBD1 (5 bases). The read ends 3 residues shy of where the CDR3 ends; the end is completed using the germline J gene. The germline V and J ends were trimmed by 0 bases and 1 base, with 10 bases remaining between them. Germline V gene lookup returns CDR1 DFQATT and CDR2 SNEGSKA (reference sequence). The CDR3 has 15 amino acids.

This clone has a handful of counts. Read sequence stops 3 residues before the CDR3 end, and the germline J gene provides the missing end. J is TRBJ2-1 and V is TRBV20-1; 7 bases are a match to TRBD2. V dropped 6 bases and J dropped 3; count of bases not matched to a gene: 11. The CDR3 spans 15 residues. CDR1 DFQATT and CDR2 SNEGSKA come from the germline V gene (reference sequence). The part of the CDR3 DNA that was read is TGCAGTGCCTCCCCGGGACTAAATTACTACAATGAG. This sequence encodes CSASPGLNYYNE. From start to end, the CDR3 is CSASPGLNYYNEQFF.

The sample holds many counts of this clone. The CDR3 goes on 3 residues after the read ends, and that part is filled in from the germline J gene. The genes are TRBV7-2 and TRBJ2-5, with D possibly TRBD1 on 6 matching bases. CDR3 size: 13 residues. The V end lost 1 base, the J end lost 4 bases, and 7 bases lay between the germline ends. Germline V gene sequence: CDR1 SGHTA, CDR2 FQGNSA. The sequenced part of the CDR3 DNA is TGTGCCAGCAGCTTAGGAGGGGGAGAGACC. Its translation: CASSLGGGET. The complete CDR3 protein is CASSLGGGETQYF. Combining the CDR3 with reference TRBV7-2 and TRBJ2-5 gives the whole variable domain GAGVSQSPSNKVTEKGKDVELRCDPISGHTALYWYRQSLGQGLEFLIYFQGNSAPDKSGLPSDRFSAERTGGSVSTLTIQRTQQEDSAVYLCASSLGGGETQYFGPGTRLLVL.

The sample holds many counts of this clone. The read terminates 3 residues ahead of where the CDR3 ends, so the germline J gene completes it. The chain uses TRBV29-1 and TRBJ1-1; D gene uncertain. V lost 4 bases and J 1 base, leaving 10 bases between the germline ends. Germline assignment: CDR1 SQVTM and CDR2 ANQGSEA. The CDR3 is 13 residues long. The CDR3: CSVVEQPNTEAFF. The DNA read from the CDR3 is TGCAGCGTTGTAGAACAGCCGAACACTGAA.